This T cell receptor (beta chain) emerged from a study of patients and donors after allogeneic stem cell transplantation. Each CDR3 protein is one row after TCRdb ran MiXCR on the RT-PCR reads. The sample includes roughly 180,000 distinct CDR3 sequences, around two fifths of them seen just once. The CDR3 extends over 15 amino acids. Germline CDR1 and CDR2: SEHNR and FQNEAQ (reference sequence). Trimming took off 1 base at V and 0 bases at J, with 9 bases between the two ends. The origin of this receptor is a human donor who was either an allogeneic HSCT recipient or a stem cell or donor lymphocyte infusion donor (not recorded which). It is not recorded whose cells these are; they may come from a transplant donor. V and J are TRBV7-9 and TRBJ1-2, with D unclear. The source material was blood, either unsorted or a sorted T cell fraction (not recorded which). CDR3 protein: CASSLVTEPNYGYTF. The CDR3 nucleotides are TGTGCCAGCAGCTTAGTAACAGAGCCTAACTATGGCTACACCTTC.